The 23 T cell receptor beta chains in this list originate from one sample, sequenced in a study of T cells in Graves' hyperthyroidism and ophthalmopathy. RNA transcripts yielded amplified TCR beta CDR3 regions. Carried out on the TCR CDR3, a first-round RT-PCR used the HTBI primer set. TCRdb independently ran MiXCR on the multiplex PCR reads; one entry per CDR3 protein. The sample carries about 420,000 distinct CDR3 sequences, roughly 15% recorded once. Sequencing was done on a sample of blood. These receptors came from a woman younger than 30 with Graves' hyperthyroidism.

This clonotype showed up many times. This sequence joins TRBV19 and TRBJ1-1; D is unclear. This CDR3 comprises 14 residues. Germline-derived CDR1 and CDR2 are LNHDA and SQIVND (reference sequence). With 1 base removed from V and 2 bases from J, the gap between germline ends came to 8 bases. The CDR3 loop reads CASSIVDGNTEAFF. As DNA, the CDR3 is TGTGCCAGTAGTATAGTCGACGGAAACACTGAAGCTTTCTTT.

The chain is built from TRBV9 and TRBJ2-5; the match to TRBD2 covers 11 bases. This CDR3 has 15 residues. Looked up from germline, CDR1 is SGDLS and CDR2 is YYNGEE. V trimming: 4 bases; J trimming: 5 bases; junction bases outside the gene matches: 7. CDR3 loop: CASSKLAGAWETQYF. The CDR3 DNA reads as TGTGCCAGCAGCAAACTAGCGGGGGCTTGGGAGACCCAGTACTTC.

This clonotype was seen many times. This chain joins TRBV5-1 and TRBJ2-1, with 8 bases identical to TRBD1. Germline V CDR1 and CDR2: SGHRS, YFSETQ. The CDR3 is 15 residues long. J was trimmed by 5 bases and V by 4 bases; bases with no gene match: 8. CDR3 DNA: TGCGCCAGCAGCCCGCAGGGGGCGGGGAACAATGAGCAGTTCTTC. The encoded protein is CASSPQGAGNNEQFF.

This clonotype was picked up many times. J is TRBJ2-1 and V is TRBV5-1; 9 nucleotides line up with TRBD2. Trimming took 3 bases from V and 2 from J; bases not matched to a gene: 9. The germline CDR1 and CDR2 sequences are SGHRS and YFSETQ. The CDR3 is 17 residues long. CDR3 nucleotides: TGCGCCAGCAGCTACGGCGGGGCTAGCGGGACCTACAATGAGCAGTTCTTC. It specifies CASSYGGASGTYNEQFF.

This chain connects TRBV5-8 to TRBJ2-3; 9 bases fit TRBD1. V trimming: 6 bases; J trimming: 3 bases; junction bases outside the gene matches: 11. Germline V gene data show CDR1 as SGHTS and CDR2 as YDEGEE. The CDR3 has 16 amino acids. The CDR3 nucleotides are TGTGCCAGCAACTTTCCAACAGGGGGCGCGACAGATACGCAGTATTTT. Protein sequence: CASNFPTGGATDTQYF. Full variable domain (outside the CDR3, taken from reference TRBV5-8 and TRBJ2-3): EAGVTQSPTHLIKTRGQQATLRCSPISGHTSVYWYQQALGLGLQFLLWYDEGEERNRGNFPPRFSGRQFPNYSSELNVNALELEDSALYLCASNFPTGGATDTQYFGPGTRLTVL.

This clonotype was counted many times. The rearrangement links TRBV20-1 to TRBJ2-3, with 8 bases matching TRBD2. CDR3 size: 16 residues. V lost 0 bases to trimming and J lost 1 base; unmatched junction nucleotides: 6. The germline CDR1 and CDR2 sequences are DFQATT and SNEGSKA (reference sequence). The CDR3 loop reads CSARDSASGRTDTQYF. CDR3 DNA sequence: TGCAGTGCTAGAGATAGTGCTAGCGGGCGCACAGATACGCAGTATTTT.

This clonotype appeared a few times. Germline is not matched at one junction end, which may reflect a read error. The chain combines TRBV4-2 with TRBJ2-2; 10 nucleotides line up with TRBD2. This CDR3 contains 18 residues. CDR1 and CDR2 from the germline V gene are LGHNA and YNFKEQ. The CDR3: CASSQEPAGGPFTGELFF. CDR3 bases: TGTGCCAGCAGTCAAGAACCAGCGGGAGGGCCGTTCACCGGGGAGCTGTTTTTT.

This clonotype was counted ten times or more. The chain joins TRBV27 to TRBJ2-7, with 8 bases identical to TRBD1. V shed 5 bases, J shed 3 bases, and the junction held 3 bases outside the gene matches. Germline CDR1 reads MNHEY; CDR2 reads SMNVEV (reference sequence). This CDR3 has 13 amino acids. The CDR3 DNA reads TGTGCCAGCAGTCGGACAGGGAGCTACGAGCAGTACTTC. Its translation is CASSRTGSYEQYF.

This clonotype was picked up many times. The chain employs TRBV5-1 and TRBJ2-7, with D possibly being TRBD1 or TRBD2 (5 bases each). Trimming shortened V by 3 bases and J by 2 bases, and 18 bases separated the two germline ends. Germline CDR1 reads SGHRS; CDR2 reads YFSETQ. The CDR3 length is 16 residues. CDR3 sequence (DNA): TGCGCCAGCAGCTCGGAATCCGGGACGGCTCCCTACGAGCAGTACTTC. It translates to CASSSESGTAPYEQYF.

This clonotype has ten or more counts. The chain combines TRBV7-2 with TRBJ2-5, with 7 positions matching TRBD2. The J segment lost 5 bases and the V segment lost 5 bases, leaving 14 bases of the junction unmatched. This CDR3 contains 16 residues. The germline V gene has CDR1 SGHTA and CDR2 FQGNSA. The CDR3 loop reads CASSPLAGALEETQYF. DNA for the CDR3: TGTGCCAGCAGCCCGCTGGCGGGAGCGCTAGAGGAGACCCAGTACTTC.

Many counts were recorded for this clonotype. V is TRBV20-1 and J is TRBJ1-5; 8 bases are shared with TRBD1. Per germline, CDR1 DFQATT and CDR2 SNEGSKA (reference sequence). The CDR3 sequence is 14 residues long. With 3 bases clipped from V and 7 bases from J, the junction kept 8 bases outside the gene matches. CDR3 nucleotide sequence: TGCAGTGCTAGTCCTGCAGGGGGCGGACAGCCCCAGCATTTT. Protein: CSASPAGGGQPQHF.

This clonotype was detected ten times or more. The chain is built from TRBV5-1 and TRBJ1-2; perhaps TRBD1 as D (5 bases). Germline loops: CDR1 SGHRS, CDR2 YFSETQ. V was cut by 3 bases and J by 3 bases, with 18 bases left in between. This CDR3 spans 16 amino acids. Written as DNA, the CDR3 is TGCGCCAGCAGCTGGGGCGGACCGGCGGACGACTATGGCTACACCTTC. Protein: CASSWGGPADDYGYTF.

This chain joins TRBV7-2 and TRBJ2-3; no clear D gene. V shed 5 bases and J shed 4 bases, with 13 bases lying between them. CDR1 and CDR2 from the germline V gene are SGHTA and FQGNSA. CDR3 length equals 14 residues. CDR3 DNA sequence: TGTGCCAGCAGCACGCGGACGGGCCCAGATACGCAGTATTTT. It codes for CASSTRTGPDTQYF.

This clonotype was seen only a few times. The chain uses TRBV7-9 and TRBJ2-7; TRBD2 agrees at 9 bases. This CDR3 region has 18 residues. The ends lost 2 bases at V and 3 bases at J; junction bases unmatched: 14. Germline V lookup: CDR1 SEHNR, CDR2 FQNEAQ (reference sequence). CDR3 coding DNA: TGTGCCAGCAGCTTACCACGGGTCCGGCGGGAGGGACACTACGAGCAGTACTTC. It is translated as CASSLPRVRREGHYEQYF.

This clonotype was observed many times. This rearrangement joins TRBV5-5 to TRBJ2-7; D gene uncertain. V dropped 2 bases and J dropped 1 base, with 7 bases sitting between them. CDR1 is SGHKS, CDR2 YYEKEE, per germline (reference sequence). CDR3 length: 13 residues. In DNA form, the CDR3 reads TGTGCCAGCAGCTTTCTCCGATCCTACGAGCAGTACTTC. Translating gives CASSFLRSYEQYF.

The chain recombines TRBV5-6 with TRBJ2-3; possibly TRBD2 for D (6 bases). Germline-derived CDR1 and CDR2 are SGHDT and YYEEEE. The ends were cut back, 1 base at V and 4 bases at J, with 13 bases in the middle. The CDR3 extends over 15 amino acids. The DNA of the CDR3 is TGTGCCAGCAGCTTGTCGCGGGGAGGTGCAGATACGCAGTATTTT. It codes for CASSLSRGGADTQYF.

This clonotype was observed at least ten times. The genes are TRBV16 and TRBJ1-1; maybe TRBD1 (6 bases). This CDR3 comprises 15 residues. The germline gives CDR1 KGHSY, CDR2 FQNENV. V lost 0 bases and J lost 3, with 11 bases in between. The CDR3: CASSQSGNRDTEAFF. In DNA form, the CDR3 reads TGTGCCAGCAGCCAATCAGGTAACAGGGACACTGAAGCTTTCTTT.

The rearrangement uses TRBV29-1 and TRBJ2-1; a weak D match, TRBD2 (6 bases). Germline V gene sequence: CDR1 SQVTM, CDR2 ANQGSEA. CDR3 length equals 14 residues. Trimming pared 4 bases from V and 4 bases from J, leaving 14 bases between. Here the CDR3 DNA reads TGCAGCGTTGTAAGGCGGGATCGGTACAATGAGCAGTTCTTC. Its translation: CSVVRRDRYNEQFF.

The rearrangement uses TRBV5-1 and TRBJ2-6; D is unresolved. Germline CDR1 SGHRS, CDR2 YFSETQ. The germline V and J ends were trimmed by 0 bases and 2 bases, with 6 bases remaining between them. The CDR3 length is 15 residues. CDR3 nucleotide sequence: TGCGCCAGCAGCTTGGAAAGGGCTGGGGCCAACGTCCTGACTTTC. Its translation is CASSLERAGANVLTF.

This clonotype was seen a few times. The rearrangement uses TRBV7-8 and TRBJ2-1, with 7 bases fitting TRBD2. Per germline, CDR1 SGHVS and CDR2 FQNEAQ. With 6 bases clipped from V and 6 bases from J, the junction kept 8 bases outside the gene matches. This CDR3 comprises 14 residues. The CDR3 sequence: CASRRRELVNEQFF. CDR3 coding DNA: TGTGCCAGCAGACGGCGGGAGTTGGTCAATGAGCAGTTCTTC.

Many counts were recorded for this clonotype. The chain couples TRBV7-2 to TRBJ1-1; D not resolved. The CDR3 runs 14 residues. The ends were cut back, 5 bases at V and 6 bases at J, with 16 bases in the middle. Looked up from germline, CDR1 is SGHTA and CDR2 is FQGNSA. The CDR3 region has the DNA TGTGCCAGCAGCCCGACTCGAAACCCCCCTGAAGCTTTCTTT. Residues: CASSPTRNPPEAFF.

The rearrangement joins TRBV20-1 to TRBJ2-1, with 10 bases lining up with TRBD2. The CDR3 contains 19 residues. Trimming at V came to 0 bases and at J to 0 bases, leaving 11 bases not matched to a gene. Germline V gene data show CDR1 as DFQATT and CDR2 as SNEGSKA (reference sequence). Here the CDR3 DNA reads TGCAGTGCTAGAGATCCCGGGACTAGCGCGTCGAGCTCCTACAATGAGCAGTTCTTC. It specifies CSARDPGTSASSSYNEQFF.

This sequence joins TRBV28 and TRBJ1-5, with D unresolved. Deletions cut 2 bases from V and 4 bases from J, with 15 bases between. Germline V lookup: CDR1 MDHEN, CDR2 SYDVKM. This CDR3 has 16 amino acids. CDR3 nucleotides: TGTGCCAGCAGTTTAACTTGGAGGGAGGTTAATCAGCCCCAGCATTTT. Translation: CASSLTWREVNQPQHF. The complete variable domain, with remaining parts taken from reference TRBV28 and TRBJ1-5, reads DVKVTQSSRYLVKRTGEKVFLECVQDMDHENMFWYRQDPGLGLRLIYFSYDVKMKEKGDIPEGYSVSREKKERFSLILESASTNQTSMYLCASSLTWREVNQPQHFGDGTRLSIL.